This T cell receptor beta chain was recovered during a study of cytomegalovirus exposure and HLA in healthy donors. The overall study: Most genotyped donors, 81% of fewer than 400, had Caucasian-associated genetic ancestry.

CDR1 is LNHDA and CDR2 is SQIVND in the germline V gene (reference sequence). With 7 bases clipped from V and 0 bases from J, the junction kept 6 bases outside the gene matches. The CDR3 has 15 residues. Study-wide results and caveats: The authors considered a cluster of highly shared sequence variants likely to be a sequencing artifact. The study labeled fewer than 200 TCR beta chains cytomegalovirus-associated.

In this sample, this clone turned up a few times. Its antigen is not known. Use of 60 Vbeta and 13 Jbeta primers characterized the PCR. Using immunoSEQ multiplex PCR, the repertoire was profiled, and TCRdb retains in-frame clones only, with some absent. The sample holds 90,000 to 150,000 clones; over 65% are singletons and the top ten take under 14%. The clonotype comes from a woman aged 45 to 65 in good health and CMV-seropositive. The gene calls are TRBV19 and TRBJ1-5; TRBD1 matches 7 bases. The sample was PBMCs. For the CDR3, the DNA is TGTGCCAGTAACTCAGGGGGGCATAGCAATCAGCCCCAGCATTTT. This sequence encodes CASNSGGHSNQPQHF.